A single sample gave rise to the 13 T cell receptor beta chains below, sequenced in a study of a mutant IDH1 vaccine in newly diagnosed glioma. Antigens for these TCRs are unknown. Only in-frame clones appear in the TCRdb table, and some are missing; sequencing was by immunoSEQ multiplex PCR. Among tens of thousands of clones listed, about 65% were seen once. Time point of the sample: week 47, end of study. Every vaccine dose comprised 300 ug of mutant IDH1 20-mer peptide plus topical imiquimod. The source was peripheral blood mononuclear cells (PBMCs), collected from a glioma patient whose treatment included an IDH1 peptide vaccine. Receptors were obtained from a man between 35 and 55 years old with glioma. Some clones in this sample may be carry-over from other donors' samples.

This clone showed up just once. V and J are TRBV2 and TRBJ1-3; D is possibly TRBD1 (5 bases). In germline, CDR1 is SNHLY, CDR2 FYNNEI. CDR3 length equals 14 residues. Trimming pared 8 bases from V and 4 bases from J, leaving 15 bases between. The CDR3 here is CASVSGGTGNTIYF. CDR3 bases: TGTGCCAGCGTTTCCGGAGGGACGGGAAACACCATATATTTT.

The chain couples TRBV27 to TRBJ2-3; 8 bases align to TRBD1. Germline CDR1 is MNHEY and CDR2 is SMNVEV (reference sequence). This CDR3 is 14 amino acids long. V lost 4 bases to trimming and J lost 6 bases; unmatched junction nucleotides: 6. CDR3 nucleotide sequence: TGTGCCAGCAGTTCGGACAGGGCCACCGATACGCAGTATTTT. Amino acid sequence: CASSSDRATDTQYF.

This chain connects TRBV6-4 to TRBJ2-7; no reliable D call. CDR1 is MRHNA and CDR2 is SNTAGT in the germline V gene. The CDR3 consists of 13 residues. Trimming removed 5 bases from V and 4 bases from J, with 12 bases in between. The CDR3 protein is CASSWAATYEQYF. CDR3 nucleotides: TGTGCCAGCAGTTGGGCGGCTACATACGAGCAGTACTTC.

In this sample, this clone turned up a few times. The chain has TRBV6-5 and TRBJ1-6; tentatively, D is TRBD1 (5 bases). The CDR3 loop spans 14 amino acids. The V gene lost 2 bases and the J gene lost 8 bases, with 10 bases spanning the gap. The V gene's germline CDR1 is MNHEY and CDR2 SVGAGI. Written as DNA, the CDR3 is TGTGCCAGCAGTTACGGGGCAGAGGATTCACCCCTCCACTTT. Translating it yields CASSYGAEDSPLHF.

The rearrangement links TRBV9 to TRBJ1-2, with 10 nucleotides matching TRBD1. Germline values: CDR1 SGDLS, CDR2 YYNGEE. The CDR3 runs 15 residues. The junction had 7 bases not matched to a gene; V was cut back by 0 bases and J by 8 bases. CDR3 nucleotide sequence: TGTGCCAGCAGCGTAGAGGGACAGGGGAGGGAGGGCTACACCTTC. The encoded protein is CASSVEGQGREGYTF. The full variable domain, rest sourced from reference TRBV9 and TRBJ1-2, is DSGVTQTPKHLITATGQRVTLRCSPRSGDLSVYWYQQSLDQGLQFLIQYYNGEERAKGNILERFSAQQFPDLHSELNLSSLELGDSALYFCASSVEGQGREGYTFGSGTRLTVV.

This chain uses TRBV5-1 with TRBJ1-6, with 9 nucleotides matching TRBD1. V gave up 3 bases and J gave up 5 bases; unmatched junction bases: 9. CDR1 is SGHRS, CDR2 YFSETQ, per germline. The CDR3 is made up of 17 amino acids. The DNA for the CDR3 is TGCGCCAGCAGCTACGGACAGGGGAGAATGGATAATTCACCCCTCCACTTT. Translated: CASSYGQGRMDNSPLHF.

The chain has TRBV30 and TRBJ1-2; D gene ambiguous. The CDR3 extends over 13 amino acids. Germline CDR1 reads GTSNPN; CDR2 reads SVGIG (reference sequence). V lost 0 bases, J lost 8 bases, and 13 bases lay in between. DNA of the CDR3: TGTGCCTGGAGTGTAAATTCCGTAGGGGGCTACACCTTC. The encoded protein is CAWSVNSVGGYTF.

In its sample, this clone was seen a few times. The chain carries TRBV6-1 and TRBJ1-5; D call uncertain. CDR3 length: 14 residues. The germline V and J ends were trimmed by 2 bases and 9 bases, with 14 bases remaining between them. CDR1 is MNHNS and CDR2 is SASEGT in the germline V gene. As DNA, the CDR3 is TGTGCCAGCAGTGAATTGGCCCAGCAGTGGCCCCAGCATTTT. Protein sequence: CASSELAQQWPQHF.

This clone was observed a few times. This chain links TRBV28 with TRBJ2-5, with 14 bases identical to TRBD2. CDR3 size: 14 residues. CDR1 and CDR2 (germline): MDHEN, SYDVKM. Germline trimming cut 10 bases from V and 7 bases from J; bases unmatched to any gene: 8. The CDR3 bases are TGTGCCACCGGGACTAGCGGGGGTGTTGGGACCCAGTACTTC. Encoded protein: CATGTSGGVGTQYF.

The CDR3 protein is CASSPQGQGTEAFF. DNA for the CDR3: TGTGCCAGCTCACCGCAGGGCCAGGGCACTGAAGCTTTCTTT. The V gene is TRBV18, the J gene TRBJ1-1; D perhaps matches TRBD1 (5 bases). V was cut by 3 bases and J by 4 bases, with 12 bases left in between. Germline V gene data show CDR1 as KGHSH and CDR2 as LQKENI. The CDR3 contains 14 residues.

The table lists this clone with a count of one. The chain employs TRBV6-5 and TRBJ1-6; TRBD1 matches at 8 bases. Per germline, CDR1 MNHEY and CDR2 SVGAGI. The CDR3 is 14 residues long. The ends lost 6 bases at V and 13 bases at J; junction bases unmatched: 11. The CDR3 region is CASSRGQGRSPLHF. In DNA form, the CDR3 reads TGTGCCAGCAGCCGTGGACAGGGCCGGAGCCCCCTCCACTTT.

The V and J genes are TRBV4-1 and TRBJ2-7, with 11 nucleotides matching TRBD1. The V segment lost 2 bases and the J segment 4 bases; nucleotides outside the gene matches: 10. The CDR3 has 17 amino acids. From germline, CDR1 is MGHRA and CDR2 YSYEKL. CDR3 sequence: CASSQTDLGTGGYEQYF. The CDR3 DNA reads TGCGCCAGCAGCCAAACCGACCTGGGGACAGGGGGATACGAGCAGTACTTC.

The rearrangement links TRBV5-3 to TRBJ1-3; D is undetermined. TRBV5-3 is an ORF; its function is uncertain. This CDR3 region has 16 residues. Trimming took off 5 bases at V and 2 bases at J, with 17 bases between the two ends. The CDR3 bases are TGTGCCAGAAGTACTAAGGACCGCTATCCTGGAAACACCATATATTTT. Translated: CARSTKDRYPGNTIYF.